Each of the 28 T cell receptor beta chains below was sequenced from the same sample in a study of blood T cell repertoires in COVID-19. Only in-frame clones appear in the TCRdb table, and some are missing; sequencing was by immunoSEQ multiplex PCR. Of 200,000 or so clones detected, roughly 90% appear once; the ten largest clones hold about 2.6%. The source material was PBMCs or T cells enriched from blood (not recorded which). The receptors here all came from a woman under 40 who had recovered from COVID-19.

The J gene is TRBJ2-7, the V gene TRBV7-9; 8 bases are a match to TRBD1. This CDR3 has 14 residues. Germline V gene data show CDR1 as SEHNR and CDR2 as FQNEAQ (reference sequence). V dropped 5 bases and J dropped 5; count of bases not matched to a gene: 8. The CDR3 nucleotides are TGTGCCAGCAGCCCCCCGGACAGGGCCAACGAGCAGTACTTC. Its protein is CASSPPDRANEQYF.

This clone appeared a few times. V and J are TRBV7-9 and TRBJ2-7, with D unresolved. Trimming cost V 0 bases and J 0 bases, with 9 bases left between them. Germline V gene lookup returns CDR1 SEHNR and CDR2 FQNEAQ (reference sequence). The length of the CDR3 is 15 residues. The CDR3 DNA reads TGTGCCAGCAGCTTAGCGCTATCCACCTCCTACGAGCAGTACTTC. This translates into CASSLALSTSYEQYF.

The chain combines TRBV4-2 with TRBJ2-3; TRBD2 matches 9 bases. V shed 0 bases, J shed 2 bases, and the junction held 12 bases outside the gene matches. CDR1 LGHNA and CDR2 YNFKEQ come from the germline V gene. The CDR3 is 19 amino acids. CDR3 sequence reads: CASSQDWGAQRGDTDTQYF. In nucleotides, the CDR3 is TGTGCCAGCAGCCAAGACTGGGGGGCCCAGCGGGGGGACACAGATACGCAGTATTTT.

The chain joins TRBV4-2 to TRBJ2-7; D is ambiguous. Germline V gives CDR1 LGHNA, CDR2 YNFKEQ. V was cut by 1 base and J by 0 bases, with 10 bases left in between. This CDR3 region has 15 residues. The CDR3 region is CASSQVWAGSYEQYF. CDR3 bases: TGTGCCAGCAGCCAAGTTTGGGCTGGCTCCTACGAGCAGTACTTC.

The chain uses TRBV5-4 and TRBJ2-1; 12 nucleotides align to TRBD2. J was trimmed by 14 bases and V by 5 bases; bases with no gene match: 11. From germline, CDR1 is SGHNT and CDR2 YYREEE (reference sequence). The CDR3 sequence is 14 residues long. The CDR3 DNA follows: TGTGCCAGCAGGAATCGACTAGCGGGGGACCCTGAGTTCTTC. Its translation is CASRNRLAGDPEFF.

The rearrangement joins TRBV7-3 to TRBJ2-7, with TRBD2 matching over 8 bases. The CDR3 runs to 13 residues. Germline-derived CDR1 and CDR2 are SGHTA and FQGTGA. J was trimmed by 6 bases and V by 6 bases; bases with no gene match: 7. This chain's CDR3 is CASSRGLASEQYF. The CDR3 DNA follows: TGTGCCAGCAGTCGAGGACTAGCTAGCGAGCAGTACTTC.

J is TRBJ1-6 and V is TRBV7-9; 8 bases agree with TRBD1. The germline gives CDR1 SEHNR, CDR2 FQNEAQ (reference sequence). CDR3 size: 17 residues. V shed 3 bases and J 3 bases; nucleotides not matched to a gene: 7. CDR3 protein: CASSFWTGKVYNSPLHF. DNA for the CDR3: TGTGCCAGCAGCTTCTGGACAGGGAAAGTCTATAATTCACCCCTCCACTTT.

The J gene is TRBJ2-5, the V gene TRBV4-3; 9 bases fit TRBD1. Germline-derived CDR1 and CDR2 are LGHNA and YSLEER. The CDR3 totals 15 residues. V lost 4 bases to trimming and J lost 5 bases; unmatched junction nucleotides: 8. The CDR3 reads CASSRWDRVGETQYF. The CDR3 DNA follows: TGCGCCAGCAGCCGGTGGGACAGGGTAGGGGAGACCCAGTACTTC.

The gene calls are TRBV4-1 and TRBJ2-7; TRBD1 aligns across 8 bases. After removal of 1 base from V and 3 bases from J, the junction contained 5 bases not matched to a gene. This CDR3 contains 15 residues. Germline-derived CDR1 and CDR2 are MGHRA and YSYEKL. The CDR3 bases are TGCGCCAGCAGCCAAGCCCAGACAGGGGACTACGAGCAGTACTTC. Translated, it gives CASSQAQTGDYEQYF.

V and J are TRBV4-1 and TRBJ2-5; perhaps TRBD1 as D (6 bases). CDR1 and CDR2 from the germline V gene are MGHRA and YSYEKL. V gave up 2 bases and J gave up 1 base, with 8 bases separating them. The CDR3 has 14 residues. The CDR3: CASSQRQVQETQYF. The CDR3 DNA reads as TGCGCCAGCAGCCAACGACAGGTCCAAGAGACCCAGTACTTC.

This chain uses TRBV7-9 with TRBJ1-3; a weak D match, TRBD1 (5 bases). Looked up from germline, CDR1 is SEHNR and CDR2 is FQNEAQ (reference sequence). V was pared by 2 bases and J by 7 bases, with 24 bases between. CDR3 size: 18 residues. The CDR3 loop is CASSLITHGAAGTNTIYF. CDR3 in DNA: TGTGCCAGCAGCTTAATCACACATGGGGCAGCTGGAACGAACACCATATATTTT.

Concerning this clone itself: This sample includes further DNA sequences coding for the same CDR3. The gene calls are TRBV3-1 (or the pseudogene TRBV3-2) and TRBJ2-1; tentatively, D is TRBD2 (5 bases). The germline V gene encodes CDR1 LGHDT and CDR2 YNNKEL (reference sequence). V was shortened by 4 bases and J by 0 bases, with 10 bases between the two germline ends. The CDR3 spans 15 residues. DNA of the CDR3: TGTGCCAGCAGCCCGGACTCAAGCTCCTACAATGAGCAGTTCTTC. Translation: CASSPDSSSYNEQFF.

The chain has TRBV18 and TRBJ1-2; D is possibly TRBD1 (6 bases). The CDR3 sequence is 14 residues long. Trimming pared 6 bases from V and 6 bases from J, leaving 17 bases between. Germline CDR1 and CDR2: KGHSH and LQKENI. The CDR3 here is CASSPTGNFDGYTF. CDR3 DNA sequence: TGTGCCAGCTCTCCTACAGGGAATTTCGATGGCTACACCTTC.

V is TRBV4-3 and J is TRBJ1-1, with TRBD1 matching over 8 bases. Germline lookup yields CDR1 LGHNA and CDR2 YSLEER. This CDR3 comprises 16 residues. The ends lost 1 base at V and 0 bases at J; junction bases unmatched: 4. The CDR3 bases are TGCGCCAGCAGCCAAGCCGCGACAGGGGTGAACACTGAAGCTTTCTTT. Residues: CASSQAATGVNTEAFF.

The chain employs TRBV12-3 or TRBV12-4 and TRBJ1-1, with 7 bases matching TRBD1. V trimming: 4 bases; J trimming: 7 bases; junction bases outside the gene matches: 6. The CDR3 contains 13 residues. The CDR3 nucleotides are TGTGCCAGCAGTTACGGACAGGTGAATGAAGCTTTCTTT. It specifies CASSYGQVNEAFF.

The J gene is TRBJ2-1, the V gene TRBV20-1, with a weak D call TRBD2 (6 bases). The V gene lost 6 bases and the J gene lost 6 bases, with 9 bases spanning the gap. The CDR3 spans 11 residues. The germline gives CDR1 DFQATT, CDR2 SNEGSKA (reference sequence). The CDR3 reads CSARGVNEQFF. CDR3 bases: TGCAGTGCCCGCGGGGTCAATGAGCAGTTCTTC.

This chain joins TRBV6-1 and TRBJ1-5, with D possibly matching TRBD1 (6 bases). The CDR3 has 15 amino acids. V was cut by 3 bases and J by 4 bases, with 13 bases left in between. Germline V lookup: CDR1 MNHNS, CDR2 SASEGT. The CDR3 DNA follows: TGTGCCAGCAGTGACCTAGACAGGAGAAATCAGCCCCAGCATTTT. Amino acids: CASSDLDRRNQPQHF.

The chain links TRBV9 to TRBJ2-1; 12 positions agree with TRBD2. Germline values: CDR1 SGDLS, CDR2 YYNGEE. V lost 3 bases, J lost 2 bases, and 12 bases stayed unmatched. CDR3 length: 19 residues. DNA of the CDR3: TGTGCCAGCAGCGGTGAACCCAAACCTAGCGGGGGGGCCTACAATGAGCAGTTCTTC. It yields the protein CASSGEPKPSGGAYNEQFF.

The chain uses TRBV9 and TRBJ2-5; D may be TRBD2 (6 bases). The CDR3 runs to 14 residues. Germline V gene data show CDR1 as SGDLS and CDR2 as YYNGEE. V was clipped by 4 bases and J by 6 bases, with 16 bases between them. The CDR3 bases are TGTGCCAGCAGCCCGAGACTAGGGGTAAAGACCCAGTACTTC. The encoded protein is CASSPRLGVKTQYF.

The chain uses TRBV29-1 and TRBJ1-1, with TRBD1 as a possible D gene (5 bases). The CDR3 extends over 13 amino acids. Germline CDR1 is SQVTM and CDR2 is ANQGSEA. V gave up 3 bases and J gave up 0 bases, with 8 bases separating them. CDR3 amino acids: CSVDRGLNTEAFF. In DNA, the CDR3 is TGCAGCGTTGATAGGGGATTGAACACTGAAGCTTTCTTT.

The chain links TRBV7-9 to TRBJ2-7; 12 nucleotides agree with TRBD1. The V segment lost 5 bases and the J segment 6 bases; nucleotides outside the gene matches: 5. CDR3 size: 14 residues. CDR1 and CDR2 (germline): SEHNR, FQNEAQ (reference sequence). CDR3 sequence: CASSAGDRGREQYF. In DNA, the CDR3 is TGTGCCAGCAGCGCAGGGGACAGGGGGCGCGAGCAGTACTTC.

The chain recombines TRBV5-4 with TRBJ2-3; D is perhaps TRBD2 (6 bases). The germline V gene encodes CDR1 SGHNT and CDR2 YYREEE (reference sequence). The V end lost 0 bases, the J end lost 2 bases, and 10 bases lay between the germline ends. The CDR3 runs 15 residues. The CDR3 coding sequence is TGTGCCAGCAGCTTGGACCGGGGGACCACAGATACGCAGTATTTT. Encoded protein: CASSLDRGTTDTQYF. Variable domain in full (rest from reference TRBV5-4 and TRBJ2-3): ETGVTQSPTHLIKTRGQQVTLRCSSQSGHNTVSWYQQALGQGPQFIFQYYREEENGRGNFPPRFSGLQFPNYSSELNVNALELDDSALYLCASSLDRGTTDTQYFGPGTRLTVL.

The V gene is TRBV7-2, the J gene TRBJ2-7, with TRBD2 matching over 8 bases. CDR1 SGHTA and CDR2 FQGNSA come from the germline V gene. The ends lost 4 bases at V and 2 bases at J; junction bases unmatched: 7. The length of the CDR3 is 15 residues. CDR3 coding DNA: TGTGCCAGCAGCTCCCCGGGGGGGACTACCTACGAGCAGTACTTC. Its protein is CASSSPGGTTYEQYF.

This clone showed up just once. The V call is TRBV11-1, the J call TRBJ2-2; D is uncertain. V was shortened by 6 bases and J by 1 base, with 6 bases between the two germline ends. The CDR3 sequence is 13 residues long. CDR1 is SGHAT and CDR2 is FQDESV in the germline V gene (reference sequence). The CDR3 sequence is CASSSQNTGELFF. CDR3 in DNA: TGTGCCAGCAGTTCCCAGAACACCGGGGAGCTGTTTTTT.

The gene calls are TRBV7-2 and TRBJ1-4, with D tentatively TRBD1 (6 bases). Trimming removed 1 base at V and 5 bases at J, with 11 bases between. The V gene's germline CDR1 is SGHTA and CDR2 FQGNSA. The CDR3 extends over 15 amino acids. The CDR3 protein is CASSLDRAANEKLFF. In DNA, the CDR3 is TGTGCCAGCAGCTTAGACAGGGCCGCAAATGAAAAACTGTTTTTT.

The V gene is TRBV19, the J gene TRBJ1-5, with D possibly matching TRBD1 (6 bases). V lost 6 bases, J lost 4 bases, and 16 bases lay in between. From germline, CDR1 is LNHDA and CDR2 SQIVND (reference sequence). There are 15 residues in the CDR3. CDR3 sequence reads: CASRWSDSPNQPQHF. The CDR3 DNA reads as TGTGCCAGTAGGTGGTCGGACAGCCCAAATCAGCCCCAGCATTTT.

This clone has just one count. The chain is built from TRBV7-2 and TRBJ2-5; TRBD1 aligns across 9 bases. The CDR3 contains 14 residues. CDR1 and CDR2 from the germline V gene are SGHTA and FQGNSA. Trimming at V came to 1 base and at J to 7 bases, leaving 4 bases not matched to a gene. The CDR3 DNA follows: TGTGCCAGCAGCTTAGACAGGGGGCGAGGGACCCAGTACTTC. Protein product: CASSLDRGRGTQYF.

The chain has TRBV19 and TRBJ2-5; D is unclear. V was trimmed by 5 bases and J by 4 bases, leaving 11 bases between them. CDR3 size: 13 residues. Per germline, CDR1 LNHDA and CDR2 SQIVND (reference sequence). CDR3 amino acids: CASSDGAVETQYF. The CDR3, as DNA: TGTGCCAGTAGTGATGGTGCAGTAGAGACCCAGTACTTC.